A selection of T cell receptor beta chains follows, all from one sample in a study of blood T cell repertoires in COVID-19. TCRdb keeps only in-frame clones here, not all; method: immunoSEQ multiplex PCR. The repertoire holds about 190,000 clones, with 84% as singletons. The sequenced sample consisted of peripheral blood. All receptors derive from a human donor in a cohort sampled during active COVID-19. Each CDR3 is given with its conserved first and last residue. Fields, in order: V gene, J gene, D gene, CDR3 protein. The D gene is left open where the match is weak.

v_call: TRBV7-9; j_call: TRBJ2-2; d_call: TRBD1; cdr3_aa: CASSLRTGTGELFF
v_call: TRBV27; j_call: TRBJ1-2; d_call: NA; cdr3_aa: CASSVRGDYGYTF
v_call: TRBV7-8; j_call: TRBJ2-1; d_call: TRBD2; cdr3_aa: CASGVAREGSNEQFF
v_call: TRBV5-1; j_call: TRBJ2-2; d_call: TRBD1; cdr3_aa: CASSGQGGGGELFF
v_call: TRBV28; j_call: TRBJ1-1; d_call: NA; cdr3_aa: CASSNPRGGVGWDAFF
v_call: TRBV19; j_call: TRBJ1-2; d_call: NA; cdr3_aa: CASSLSRGNYGYTF
v_call: TRBV11-2; j_call: TRBJ2-7; d_call: NA; cdr3_aa: CASSYAPPSRERKPYEQYF
v_call: TRBV7-6; j_call: TRBJ2-1; d_call: TRBD1; cdr3_aa: CASSFSPGAGGREQFF
v_call: TRBV5-5; j_call: TRBJ2-5; d_call: NA; cdr3_aa: CASSLASGLSQETQYF
v_call: TRBV7-3; j_call: TRBJ2-1; d_call: NA; cdr3_aa: CASSLTPGYNEQFF
v_call: TRBV2; j_call: TRBJ1-1; d_call: NA; cdr3_aa: CASSNLYTEAFF
v_call: TRBV28; j_call: TRBJ2-2; d_call: NA; cdr3_aa: CASSGSAPWTGELFF
v_call: TRBV18; j_call: TRBJ2-1; d_call: NA; cdr3_aa: CASSPRGGLINEQFF
v_call: TRBV10-1; j_call: TRBJ1-2; d_call: NA; cdr3_aa: CASSESRGLGESYGYTF
v_call: TRBV25-1; j_call: TRBJ2-3; d_call: NA; cdr3_aa: CASGTSTDTQYF
v_call: TRBV29-1; j_call: TRBJ1-4; d_call: TRBD1; cdr3_aa: CSVRDRVSRGEKLFF
v_call: TRBV6-1; j_call: TRBJ1-2; d_call: NA; cdr3_aa: CASSEAATGYGYTF
v_call: TRBV2; j_call: TRBJ1-5; d_call: TRBD1; cdr3_aa: CASRQNLGQYQPQHF
v_call: TRBV10-3; j_call: TRBJ2-5; d_call: TRBD2; cdr3_aa: CAISDDLASGQETQYF
v_call: TRBV14; j_call: TRBJ2-5; d_call: TRBD2; cdr3_aa: CASSQGLAGVETQYF
v_call: TRBV6-5; j_call: TRBJ2-2; d_call: NA; cdr3_aa: CASSRPGGRSGELFF
v_call: TRBV7-2; j_call: TRBJ1-2; d_call: NA; cdr3_aa: CASSPPFGVRGYTF
v_call: TRBV6-5; j_call: TRBJ2-3; d_call: TRBD2; cdr3_aa: CAIQDGTTRTDTQYF
v_call: TRBV6-6; j_call: TRBJ1-6; d_call: TRBD1; cdr3_aa: CASTLLGTENSPLHF
v_call: TRBV2; j_call: TRBJ2-1; d_call: TRBD1; cdr3_aa: CASSDEGQGYNEQFF
v_call: TRBV19; j_call: TRBJ1-1; d_call: NA; cdr3_aa: CASSSSPGRRPNTEAFF
v_call: TRBV5-4; j_call: TRBJ1-1; d_call: NA; cdr3_aa: CASSLLHMNTEAFF
v_call: TRBV12-3/TRBV12-4; j_call: TRBJ2-1; d_call: TRBD1; cdr3_aa: CASSLQGANEQFF
v_call: TRBV5-8; j_call: TRBJ2-1; d_call: TRBD1; cdr3_aa: CASLTGSFYNEQFF
v_call: TRBV20-1; j_call: TRBJ2-7; d_call: NA; cdr3_aa: CSASFRPDSPIYEQYF
v_call: TRBV29-1; j_call: TRBJ2-7; d_call: TRBD2; cdr3_aa: CSVGLVFHEQYF
v_call: TRBV27; j_call: TRBJ1-6; d_call: NA; cdr3_aa: CASSLVSQGDSPLHF
v_call: TRBV18; j_call: TRBJ1-1; d_call: NA; cdr3_aa: CASSPVTVNTEAFF
v_call: TRBV4-1; j_call: TRBJ2-5; d_call: NA; cdr3_aa: CASSQGEYQETQYF
v_call: TRBV20-1; j_call: TRBJ1-2; d_call: NA; cdr3_aa: CSAPQIRGYTF
v_call: TRBV4-1; j_call: TRBJ2-1; d_call: NA; cdr3_aa: CASSQVRGSYNEQFF
v_call: TRBV30; j_call: TRBJ1-1; d_call: NA; cdr3_aa: CAWSPQGFRAFF
v_call: TRBV4-1; j_call: TRBJ1-2; d_call: NA; cdr3_aa: CASSQDRGRAIAYTF
v_call: TRBV19; j_call: TRBJ2-2; d_call: NA; cdr3_aa: CAASGQTGSGELFF
v_call: TRBV3-1/TRBV3-2; j_call: TRBJ1-1; d_call: NA; cdr3_aa: CASSPEGWHTEAFF
v_call: TRBV19; j_call: TRBJ1-5; d_call: NA; cdr3_aa: CASSRGVGSNQPQHF
v_call: TRBV19; j_call: TRBJ2-3; d_call: NA; cdr3_aa: CASSPGGGVTQYF
v_call: TRBV2; j_call: TRBJ2-3; d_call: NA; cdr3_aa: CASRDVDYASTDTQYF
v_call: TRBV28; j_call: TRBJ1-5; d_call: NA; cdr3_aa: CASKGDQPQHF
v_call: TRBV6-6; j_call: TRBJ2-4; d_call: TRBD2; cdr3_aa: CASSQRAGGPVIQYF
v_call: TRBV28; j_call: TRBJ1-3; d_call: NA; cdr3_aa: CASSFGSSGNTIYF
v_call: TRBV7-2; j_call: TRBJ1-1; d_call: NA; cdr3_aa: CASSSTGLYTEAFF
v_call: TRBV30; j_call: TRBJ1-6; d_call: TRBD1; cdr3_aa: CAWSVQGRQGNSPLHF
v_call: TRBV6-6; j_call: TRBJ1-5; d_call: TRBD1; cdr3_aa: CASTSQTGGSNQPQHF
v_call: TRBV3-1/TRBV3-2; j_call: TRBJ1-2; d_call: TRBD1; cdr3_aa: CASSMTGNYGYTF
v_call: TRBV29-1; j_call: TRBJ1-4; d_call: NA; cdr3_aa: CSVRQNNEKLFF
v_call: TRBV5-5; j_call: TRBJ2-1; d_call: TRBD1; cdr3_aa: CASSLDRGDYNEQFF
v_call: TRBV28; j_call: TRBJ1-5; d_call: NA; cdr3_aa: CASSSEERLRQPQHF
v_call: TRBV28; j_call: TRBJ2-1; d_call: TRBD2; cdr3_aa: CASSLLAGRSQFF
v_call: TRBV6-4; j_call: TRBJ1-2; d_call: NA; cdr3_aa: CATRGGGNYGYTF
v_call: TRBV18; j_call: TRBJ2-7; d_call: NA; cdr3_aa: CASSPATGASYEQYF
v_call: TRBV11-2; j_call: TRBJ2-2; d_call: NA; cdr3_aa: CASSLDLMGLGTGELFF
v_call: TRBV19; j_call: TRBJ1-1; d_call: NA; cdr3_aa: CASSPVNTEAFF